This T cell receptor (beta chain) was recorded in a study of cytomegalovirus exposure and HLA in healthy donors. Study as a whole: Under 90% of 300 to 450 genotyped donors fell in the Caucasian-associated ancestry cluster.

PCR employed 60 Vbeta and 13 Jbeta primers. Generated by immunoSEQ multiplex PCR, the TCRdb table keeps only in-frame clones and is missing some. The sample contains 150,000 to 200,000 clones, approximately 82% of which appear only once. Study-level points and caveats: TCR beta chains numbering 164 were designated cytomegalovirus-associated.

Regarding this clone: Its specificity is not known.

The source material was PBMCs. The sequence came from a woman in her thirties or forties in good health and CMV-seropositive.

CDR3 nucleotides: TGTGCCAGCTCACCAACGGGACATCACACCGGGGAGCTGTTTTTT. Translation: CASSPTGHHTGELFF. This chain joins TRBV18 and TRBJ2-2, with D perhaps matching TRBD1 (6 bases). The V gene lost 2 bases and the J gene lost 3 bases, with 10 bases spanning the gap. The CDR3 loop spans 15 amino acids. Germline CDR1 and CDR2: KGHSH and LQKENI.